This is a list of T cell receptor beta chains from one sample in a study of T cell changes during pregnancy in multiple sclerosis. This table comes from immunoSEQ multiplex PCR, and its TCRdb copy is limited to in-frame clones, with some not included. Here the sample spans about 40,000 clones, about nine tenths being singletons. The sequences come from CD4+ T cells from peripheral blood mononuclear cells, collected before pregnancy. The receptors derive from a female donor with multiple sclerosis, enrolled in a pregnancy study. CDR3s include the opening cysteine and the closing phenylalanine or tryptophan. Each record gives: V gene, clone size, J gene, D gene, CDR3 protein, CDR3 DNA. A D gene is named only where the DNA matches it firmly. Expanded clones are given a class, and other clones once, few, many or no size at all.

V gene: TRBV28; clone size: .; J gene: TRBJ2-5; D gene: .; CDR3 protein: CASSLMVGGRSGETQYF; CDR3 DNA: TGTGCCAGCAGTTTAATGGTGGGAGGACGATCCGGGGAGACCCAGTACTTC
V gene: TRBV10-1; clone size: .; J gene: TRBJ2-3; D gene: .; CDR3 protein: CASSDGMETDTQYF; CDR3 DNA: TGCGCCAGCAGTGACGGGATGGAAACAGATACGCAGTATTTT
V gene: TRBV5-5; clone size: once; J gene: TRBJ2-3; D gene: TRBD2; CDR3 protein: CASSFTSGPDTQYF; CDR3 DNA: TGTGCCAGCAGCTTTACTAGCGGGCCAGATACGCAGTATTTT
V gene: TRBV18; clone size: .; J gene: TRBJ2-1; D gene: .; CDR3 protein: CASSPINYNEQFF; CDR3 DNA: TGTGCCAGCTCACCAATCAACTACAATGAGCAGTTCTTC
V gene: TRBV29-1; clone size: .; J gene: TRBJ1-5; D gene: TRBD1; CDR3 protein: CSVVTGNNQPQHF; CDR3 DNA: TGCAGCGTTGTGACAGGGAACAATCAGCCCCAGCATTTT
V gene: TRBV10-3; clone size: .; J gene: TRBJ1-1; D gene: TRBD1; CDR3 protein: CAISDRGHTEAFF; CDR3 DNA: TGTGCCATCAGTGACAGGGGGCACACTGAAGCTTTCTTT
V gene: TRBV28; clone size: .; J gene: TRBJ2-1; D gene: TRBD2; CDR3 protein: CASSPGTSVYNEQFF; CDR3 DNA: TGTGCCAGCAGTCCCGGGACTAGCGTGTACAATGAGCAGTTCTTC
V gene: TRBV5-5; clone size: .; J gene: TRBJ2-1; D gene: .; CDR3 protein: CASSYTREPGYEQFF; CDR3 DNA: TGTGCCAGCAGCTATACCCGGGAGCCGGGTTATGAGCAGTTCTTC
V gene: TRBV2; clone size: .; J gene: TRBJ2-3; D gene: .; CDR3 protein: CALRGERGDTQYF; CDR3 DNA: TGTGCCCTCAGGGGGGAGCGCGGAGATACGCAGTATTTT
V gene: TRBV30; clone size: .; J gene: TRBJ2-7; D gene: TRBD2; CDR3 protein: CAWSALAVSYEQYF; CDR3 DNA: TGTGCCTGGAGTGCCCTAGCGGTCTCCTACGAGCAGTACTTC
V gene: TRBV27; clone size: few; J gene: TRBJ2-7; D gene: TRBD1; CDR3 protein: CATRVSSGTGFYEQYF; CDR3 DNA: TGTGCTACCAGGGTCAGCAGCGGGACAGGGTTCTACGAGCAGTACTTC
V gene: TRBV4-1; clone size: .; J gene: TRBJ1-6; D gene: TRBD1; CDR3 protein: CASSQQGARDSPLHF; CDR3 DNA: TGCGCCAGCAGCCAACAGGGGGCTCGGGATTCACCCCTCCACTTT
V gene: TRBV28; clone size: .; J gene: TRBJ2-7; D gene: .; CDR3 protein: CASRSGSYYEQYF; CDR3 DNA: TGTGCCAGCAGGTCCGGGTCCTACTACGAGCAGTACTTC
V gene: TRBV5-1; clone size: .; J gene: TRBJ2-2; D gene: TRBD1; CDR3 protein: CASSLVPDRETGELFF; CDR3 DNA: TGCGCCAGCAGCTTGGTCCCGGACAGGGAGACCGGGGAGCTGTTTTTT
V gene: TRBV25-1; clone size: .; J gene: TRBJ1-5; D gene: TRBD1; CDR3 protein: CASMGTGGNQPQHF; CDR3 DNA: TGTGCCAGCATGGGGACAGGGGGCAATCAGCCCCAGCATTTT
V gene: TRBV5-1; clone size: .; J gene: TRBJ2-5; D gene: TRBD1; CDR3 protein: CASSFGQGANFQETQYF; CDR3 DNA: TGCGCCAGCAGCTTTGGACAGGGGGCAAATTTTCAAGAGACCCAGTACTTC
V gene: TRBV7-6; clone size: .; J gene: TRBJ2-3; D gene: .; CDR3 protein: CASASGIEVDTQYF; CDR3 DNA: TGTGCCAGCGCCTCCGGGATTGAGGTAGATACGCAGTATTTT
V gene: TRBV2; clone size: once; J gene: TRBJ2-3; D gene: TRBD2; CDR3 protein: CASALAGVTDTQYF; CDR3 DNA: TGTGCCAGCGCCCTAGCGGGAGTCACAGATACGCAGTATTTT
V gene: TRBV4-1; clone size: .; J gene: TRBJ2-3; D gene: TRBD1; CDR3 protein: CASSRQLGGLTDTQYF; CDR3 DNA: TGCGCCAGCAGCCGGCAACTAGGGGGCCTGACAGATACGCAGTATTTT
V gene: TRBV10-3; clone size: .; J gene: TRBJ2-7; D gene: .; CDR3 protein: CAIRGEYEQYF; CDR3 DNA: TGTGCCATCCGTGGGGAGTACGAGCAGTACTTC
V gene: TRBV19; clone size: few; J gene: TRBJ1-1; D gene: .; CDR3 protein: CASGQLLNTEAFF; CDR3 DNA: TGTGCCAGTGGACAGCTATTGAACACTGAAGCTTTCTTT
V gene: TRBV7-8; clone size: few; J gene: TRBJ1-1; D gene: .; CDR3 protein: CASSLRRGEQAFF; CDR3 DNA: TGTGCCAGCAGCTTACGTCGCGGGGAACAGGCTTTCTTT
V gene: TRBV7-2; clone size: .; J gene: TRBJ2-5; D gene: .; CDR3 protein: CASTLRGRGEETQYF; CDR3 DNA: TGTGCCAGCACCCTTAGGGGGAGGGGCGAAGAGACCCAGTACTTC
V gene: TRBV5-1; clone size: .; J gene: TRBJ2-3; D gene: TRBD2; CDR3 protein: CASSLGGRAGTDTQYF; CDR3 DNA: TGCGCCAGCAGCTTGGGAGGGAGGGCCGGAACAGATACGCAGTATTTT
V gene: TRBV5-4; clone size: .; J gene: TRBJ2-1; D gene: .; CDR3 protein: CASSGGKLAYNEQFF; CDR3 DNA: TGTGCCAGCAGCGGAGGGAAGCTGGCCTACAATGAGCAGTTCTTC
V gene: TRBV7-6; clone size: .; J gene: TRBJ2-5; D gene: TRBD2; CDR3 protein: CASSLIAGAQETQYF; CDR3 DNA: TGTGCCAGCAGCTTAATAGCGGGAGCCCAAGAGACCCAGTACTTC
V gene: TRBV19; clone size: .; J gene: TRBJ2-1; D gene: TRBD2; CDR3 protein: CASSTLLSGSSYNEQFF; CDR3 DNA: TGTGCCAGTAGTACGCTCCTTAGCGGGAGCTCCTACAATGAGCAGTTCTTC
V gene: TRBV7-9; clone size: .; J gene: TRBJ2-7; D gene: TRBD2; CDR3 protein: CASSPSGSYEQYF; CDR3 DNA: TGTGCCAGCAGCCCTAGCGGGAGCTACGAGCAGTACTTC
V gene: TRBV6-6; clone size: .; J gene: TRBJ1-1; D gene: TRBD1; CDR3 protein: CASSRTGDAFF; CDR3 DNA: TGTGCCAGCAGCCGGACAGGGGACGCTTTCTTT
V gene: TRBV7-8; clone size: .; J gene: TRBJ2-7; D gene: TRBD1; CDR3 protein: CASSLGQGSQRSLLEQYF; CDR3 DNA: TGTGCCAGCAGCTTAGGACAGGGGAGCCAAAGGAGTCTCTTGGAGCAGTACTTC